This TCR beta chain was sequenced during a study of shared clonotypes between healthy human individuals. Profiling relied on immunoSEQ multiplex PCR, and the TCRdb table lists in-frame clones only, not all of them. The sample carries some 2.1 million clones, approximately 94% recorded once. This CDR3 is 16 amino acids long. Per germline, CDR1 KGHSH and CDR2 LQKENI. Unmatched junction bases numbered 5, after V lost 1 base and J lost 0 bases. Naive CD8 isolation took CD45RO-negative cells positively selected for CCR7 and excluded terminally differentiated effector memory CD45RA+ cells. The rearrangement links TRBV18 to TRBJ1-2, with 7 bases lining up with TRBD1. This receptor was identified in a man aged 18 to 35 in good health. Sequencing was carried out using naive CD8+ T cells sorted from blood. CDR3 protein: CASSPQTGVPNYGYTF. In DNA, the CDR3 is TGTGCCAGCTCACCACAAACAGGGGTCCCTAACTATGGCTACACCTTC.